This T cell receptor beta chain was sequenced during a study of cytomegalovirus exposure and HLA in healthy donors. Broader study findings: Earlier analysis looked at TCR beta V segments, and most were productive about 87% or about 30% of the time.

Primers for the PCR totalled 60 Vbeta and 13 Jbeta. Original processing methods: A later analysis tallied approximately 87 million unique TCR beta chains, around 12 million of them shared. Sequencing was performed with immunoSEQ multiplex PCR; in TCRdb, only in-frame clones are kept and a portion is missing. Clone size and V and J calls were adopted from that table, with D and trimming inferred from the DNA. The sample has some 150,000 clones; 70% are singletons. CDR1 is SGHNT and CDR2 is YENEEA in the germline V gene. V shed 2 bases and J shed 3 bases, with 9 bases lying between them. CDR3 length: 14 residues. To note about this clone: Its specificity is not known.

The rearrangement uses TRBV11-3 and TRBJ2-3; D is uncertain. The receptor's source is a woman between 25 and 40 years old in good health and CMV-seronegative. The source material was PBMCs. CDR3 loop: CASSLSAVTDTQYF. CDR3 DNA: TGTGCCAGCAGCTTATCGGCGGTAACAGATACGCAGTATTTT.